The T cell receptor beta chain described here comes from a study of monozygotic twins with inflammatory bowel disease. Per germline, CDR1 LGHNA and CDR2 YNFKEQ. The CDR3 sequence is 14 residues long. TCRdb re-called the 5' RACE reads and shows each CDR3 protein once, DNA omitted. The sample table includes hundreds of thousands of distinct CDR3 sequences. Remarks on this clonotype: Its antigen is as yet unknown.

Study findings and constraints: People with IBD had fewer clonotypes in common with others than healthy twins did, especially with disease activity.

What was sequenced was blood. The J gene is TRBJ2-7, the V gene TRBV4-2; the TRBD1 assignment by TCRdb is unverifiable without DNA. The sequence derives from a human donor with ulcerative colitis or Crohn's disease, or a healthy co-twin of an affected twin (not recorded which). This chain's CDR3 is CASSLPGGAYEQYF.